These T cell receptor beta chains were read from a single sample in a study of blood T cells in healthy people across ages. TCRdb fed the 5' RACE reads into MiXCR, producing one record per CDR3 protein. The table has some 760,000 distinct CDR3 sequences, roughly 25% seen once; the top ten hold roughly a tenth. These records were also assigned to another study, of T cells of mothers and their children.

The sample was blood. Receptors were obtained from a boy aged 10-17 years in good health. CDR3s include the opening cysteine and the closing phenylalanine or tryptophan. The D gene is left open where the match is weak. Size is omitted from some rows. Given values are once, few, many or a class for expanded clones.

CDR3 DNA: TGTGCCAGCAACGGACAGGCATCCTACGAGCAGTACTTC
CDR3 protein: CASNGQASYEQYF
J gene: TRBJ2-7
clone size: -
V gene: TRBV2
CDR3 length: 13
D gene: TRBD1

CDR3 DNA: TGTGCCAGCAAGTCCAGGGGGGCGTACGAGCAGTACTTC
CDR3 protein: CASKSRGAYEQYF
J gene: TRBJ2-7
clone size: -
V gene: TRBV28
CDR3 length: 13
D gene: -

CDR3 DNA: TGTGCCAGCAGCCCCACCGGTGAAGAGCAGTACTTC
CDR3 protein: CASSPTGEEQYF
J gene: TRBJ2-7
clone size: -
V gene: TRBV13
CDR3 length: 12
D gene: -

CDR3 DNA: TGTGCCAGCCAGGCGGGGCGAAGGACCGGGGAGCTGTTTTTT
CDR3 protein: CASQAGRRTGELFF
J gene: TRBJ2-2
clone size: -
V gene: TRBV13
CDR3 length: 14
D gene: -

CDR3 DNA: TGTGCCAGCAGCCGAGGGATGGGACCTCTGGCAGATACGCAGTATTTT
CDR3 protein: CASSRGMGPLADTQYF
J gene: TRBJ2-3
clone size: -
V gene: TRBV4-2
CDR3 length: 16
D gene: -

CDR3 DNA: TGTGCCAGCAGCCAAGCTTCGCGGAGGGAAAAACTGTTTTTT
CDR3 protein: CASSQASRREKLFF
J gene: TRBJ1-4
clone size: few
V gene: TRBV3-1
CDR3 length: 14
D gene: -

CDR3 DNA: TGTGCCAGCAGTTTATCGACCGGGTGGACTGAAGCTTTCTTT
CDR3 protein: CASSLSTGWTEAFF
J gene: TRBJ1-1
clone size: few
V gene: TRBV27
CDR3 length: 14
D gene: -

CDR3 DNA: TGTGCCAGCCAGTCGGGTTTCGAAGGTGGGGAGCAGTTCTTC
CDR3 protein: CASQSGFEGGEQFF
J gene: TRBJ2-1
clone size: few
V gene: TRBV6-5
CDR3 length: 14
D gene: -

CDR3 DNA: TGTGCCAGCAGCCCGACAGGGACAGAATCCCTCCACTTT
CDR3 protein: CASSPTGTESLHF
J gene: TRBJ1-6
clone size: -
V gene: TRBV7-9
CDR3 length: 13
D gene: TRBD1

CDR3 DNA: TGTGCCAGCAGTTTATCCGGGGGTGCAATGAACACTGAGGCTTTCTTT
CDR3 protein: CASSLSGGAMNTEAFF
J gene: TRBJ1-1
clone size: -
V gene: TRBV27
CDR3 length: 16
D gene: -

CDR3 DNA: TGTGCCAGCAGCCAAGGGGAATCCAATGGCTACACCTTC
CDR3 protein: CASSQGESNGYTF
J gene: TRBJ1-2
clone size: few
V gene: TRBV7-9
CDR3 length: 13
D gene: -

CDR3 DNA: TGCGCCAGCAGCTTGGAGGGACGGAATTTCTACGAGCAGTACTTC
CDR3 protein: CASSLEGRNFYEQYF
J gene: TRBJ2-7
clone size: few
V gene: TRBV5-1
CDR3 length: 15
D gene: -

CDR3 DNA: TGTGCCAGCAGCCCTCGGGGGGACATAGATGAAAAACTGTTTTTT
CDR3 protein: CASSPRGDIDEKLFF
J gene: TRBJ1-4
clone size: -
V gene: TRBV7-2
CDR3 length: 15
D gene: -

CDR3 DNA: TGCGCCAGCAGCTTGGTCAACGGTGAAAAACTGTTTTTT
CDR3 protein: CASSLVNGEKLFF
J gene: TRBJ1-4
clone size: few
V gene: TRBV5-1
CDR3 length: 13
D gene: -

CDR3 DNA: TGTGCCAGCAGCCAGGTGAAGGCGTATGGCTACACCTTC
CDR3 protein: CASSQVKAYGYTF
J gene: TRBJ1-2
clone size: few
V gene: TRBV7-2
CDR3 length: 13
D gene: -

CDR3 DNA: TGTGCCACCAGTAATCCTATGTCGGACTCCTACGAGCAGTACTTC
CDR3 protein: CATSNPMSDSYEQYF
J gene: TRBJ2-7
clone size: -
V gene: TRBV24-1
CDR3 length: 15
D gene: -

CDR3 DNA: TGCAGCGTTTTAGGGAATGCAGGTATCGATGAGCAGTTCTTC
CDR3 protein: CSVLGNAGIDEQFF
J gene: TRBJ2-1
clone size: few
V gene: TRBV29-1
CDR3 length: 14
D gene: -

CDR3 DNA: TGCAGCGTCGTTATTCCGGGACTAGCGGTTAACAATGAGCAGTTCTTC
CDR3 protein: CSVVIPGLAVNNEQFF
J gene: TRBJ2-1
clone size: few
V gene: TRBV29-1
CDR3 length: 16
D gene: TRBD2

CDR3 DNA: TGTGCCAGCAGTTACCCCTACAGAGGGGGGTGGGCCAATCAGCCCCAGCATTTT
CDR3 protein: CASSYPYRGGWANQPQHF
J gene: TRBJ1-5
clone size: few
V gene: TRBV6-5
CDR3 length: 18
D gene: -

CDR3 DNA: TGCGCCAGCAGCTTGGACACCCAAGGATATGGCTACACCTTC
CDR3 protein: CASSLDTQGYGYTF
J gene: TRBJ1-2
clone size: -
V gene: TRBV5-1
CDR3 length: 14
D gene: -

CDR3 DNA: TGCGCCAGCAGCCAAGAGCGAGGCACAGATACGCAGTATTTT
CDR3 protein: CASSQERGTDTQYF
J gene: TRBJ2-3
clone size: few
V gene: TRBV4-3
CDR3 length: 14
D gene: -

CDR3 DNA: TGTGCCAGCAGCCAAGAAAGCAGTCTTTACAATGAGCAGTTCTTC
CDR3 protein: CASSQESSLYNEQFF
J gene: TRBJ2-1
clone size: few
V gene: TRBV4-2
CDR3 length: 15
D gene: -

CDR3 DNA: TGTGCCAGTAGTAAGTACTCCTACAATGAGCAGTTCTTC
CDR3 protein: CASSKYSYNEQFF
J gene: TRBJ2-1
clone size: -
V gene: TRBV19
CDR3 length: 13
D gene: -

CDR3 DNA: TGTGCTAGTGGTATCCCACGGGGGGTAAACACTGAAGCTTTCTTT
CDR3 protein: CASGIPRGVNTEAFF
J gene: TRBJ1-1
clone size: -
V gene: TRBV12-5
CDR3 length: 15
D gene: -

CDR3 DNA: TGTGCCAGCAGCCAAGTTGTCTTCCGAGCTAGCGGGGAGGCAGATACGCAGTATTTT
CDR3 protein: CASSQVVFRASGEADTQYF
J gene: TRBJ2-3
clone size: few
V gene: TRBV3-1
CDR3 length: 19
D gene: TRBD2

CDR3 DNA: TGCAGCGTTGAGTTTGGCGGGGAGCTGTTTTTT
CDR3 protein: CSVEFGGELFF
J gene: TRBJ2-2
clone size: -
V gene: TRBV29-1
CDR3 length: 11
D gene: -

CDR3 DNA: TGCGCCAGCAACTTATCACCCGGGACAGGGAGGACCGGGGAGCTGTTTTTT
CDR3 protein: CASNLSPGTGRTGELFF
J gene: TRBJ2-2
clone size: few
V gene: TRBV5-1
CDR3 length: 17
D gene: TRBD1

CDR3 DNA: TGTGCCAGCAGCTTAGAGGGTACTTCTGGAAACACCATATATTTT
CDR3 protein: CASSLEGTSGNTIYF
J gene: TRBJ1-3
clone size: -
V gene: TRBV7-9
CDR3 length: 15
D gene: -

CDR3 DNA: TGTGCCAGTCTTAGAGACCCTAGCGGGAGACTATACAATGAGCAGTTCTTC
CDR3 protein: CASLRDPSGRLYNEQFF
J gene: TRBJ2-1
clone size: -
V gene: TRBV11-2
CDR3 length: 17
D gene: TRBD2

CDR3 DNA: TGTGCCAGCAGCTTGGGGCAGGTTAGCACAGATACGCAGTATTTT
CDR3 protein: CASSLGQVSTDTQYF
J gene: TRBJ2-3
clone size: -
V gene: TRBV5-6
CDR3 length: 15
D gene: -

CDR3 DNA: TGTGCCATCAGTGAAAACGAAGAGACCCAGTACTTC
CDR3 protein: CAISENEETQYF
J gene: TRBJ2-5
clone size: -
V gene: TRBV10-3
CDR3 length: 12
D gene: -

CDR3 DNA: TGTGCCAGCAGCTTAGGGGGACAGTCTGCGGAGACCCAGTACTTC
CDR3 protein: CASSLGGQSAETQYF
J gene: TRBJ2-5
clone size: -
V gene: TRBV7-2
CDR3 length: 15
D gene: TRBD1

CDR3 DNA: TGCAGCGTTAACCTCTGGACACGGATCACTGAAGCTTTCTTT
CDR3 protein: CSVNLWTRITEAFF
J gene: TRBJ1-1
clone size: -
V gene: TRBV29-1
CDR3 length: 14
D gene: -

CDR3 DNA: TGTGCCAGCAGCCACGGGAGCGGGGGAGACTACGAGCAGTACTTC
CDR3 protein: CASSHGSGGDYEQYF
J gene: TRBJ2-7
clone size: -
V gene: TRBV13
CDR3 length: 15
D gene: TRBD2

CDR3 DNA: TGTGCCACCAAGACAGGGGTTCTCGGAGAGACCCAGTACTTC
CDR3 protein: CATKTGVLGETQYF
J gene: TRBJ2-5
clone size: -
V gene: TRBV2
CDR3 length: 14
D gene: TRBD1

CDR3 DNA: TGTGCCAGCAGTTACCGACAGGCGCACTACGAGCAGTACTTC
CDR3 protein: CASSYRQAHYEQYF
J gene: TRBJ2-7
clone size: few
V gene: TRBV6-5
CDR3 length: 14
D gene: -

CDR3 DNA: TGTGCCAGCAGCTTAGGGACTACCGAGGGCAATGAGCAGTTCTTC
CDR3 protein: CASSLGTTEGNEQFF
J gene: TRBJ2-1
clone size: -
V gene: TRBV7-9
CDR3 length: 15
D gene: -

CDR3 DNA: TGCAGCGTTGAAGATCTGGGGCTAGCGGTAAAGGAGACCCAGTACTTC
CDR3 protein: CSVEDLGLAVKETQYF
J gene: TRBJ2-5
clone size: few
V gene: TRBV29-1
CDR3 length: 16
D gene: TRBD2

CDR3 DNA: TGTGCCAGCAGCGACGGAGAGGCTAGCGGGGGAGAAGAGGCCCAGTACTTC
CDR3 protein: CASSDGEASGGEEAQYF
J gene: TRBJ2-5
clone size: -
V gene: TRBV7-9
CDR3 length: 17
D gene: TRBD2

CDR3 DNA: TGTGCCAGCAGTTTAGGTCTTCGGTTGTTCTCTGGAAACACCATATATTTT
CDR3 protein: CASSLGLRLFSGNTIYF
J gene: TRBJ1-3
clone size: few
V gene: TRBV12-3/TRBV12-4
CDR3 length: 17
D gene: -

CDR3 DNA: TGTGCCACCAGCAGAGCCAGGCGGCCCGAGCAGTACTTC
CDR3 protein: CATSRARRPEQYF
J gene: TRBJ2-7
clone size: -
V gene: TRBV15
CDR3 length: 13
D gene: -

CDR3 DNA: TGTGCCACCAGCGGGAATGGGCGAGGCTACCAAGAGACCCAGTACTTC
CDR3 protein: CATSGNGRGYQETQYF
J gene: TRBJ2-5
clone size: -
V gene: TRBV15
CDR3 length: 16
D gene: -

CDR3 DNA: TGCAGCGTCAAACCGGGACAGGGAACCTACGAGCAGTACTTC
CDR3 protein: CSVKPGQGTYEQYF
J gene: TRBJ2-7
clone size: -
V gene: TRBV29-1
CDR3 length: 14
D gene: TRBD1

CDR3 DNA: TGTGCCAGCAGCCAAGATCCGGGTACGATAACTAACGAAAAACTGTTTTTT
CDR3 protein: CASSQDPGTITNEKLFF
J gene: TRBJ1-4
clone size: -
V gene: TRBV4-2
CDR3 length: 17
D gene: -

CDR3 DNA: TGTGCCAGCAGCTTAGACGAAAAACTGTTTTTT
CDR3 protein: CASSLDEKLFF
J gene: TRBJ1-4
clone size: many
V gene: TRBV12-3/TRBV12-4
CDR3 length: 11
D gene: -

CDR3 DNA: TGTGCCAGCAGCTTCGACAGGGTGACTGAAGCTTTCTTT
CDR3 protein: CASSFDRVTEAFF
J gene: TRBJ1-1
clone size: few
V gene: TRBV7-3
CDR3 length: 13
D gene: TRBD1

CDR3 DNA: TGTGCCAGCAGCTTGGTAGAACAGGGTAATGAAAAACTGTTTTTT
CDR3 protein: CASSLVEQGNEKLFF
J gene: TRBJ1-4
clone size: -
V gene: TRBV5-4
CDR3 length: 15
D gene: -

CDR3 DNA: TGCAGTGCGTCGCCCTCGGGTGGCTATGGCTACACCTTC
CDR3 protein: CSASPSGGYGYTF
J gene: TRBJ1-2
clone size: few
V gene: TRBV20-1
CDR3 length: 13
D gene: -

CDR3 DNA: TGTGCCAGCACCTCAACCGGGACGGAGTTAGAGGGCTACACCTTC
CDR3 protein: CASTSTGTELEGYTF
J gene: TRBJ1-2
clone size: -
V gene: TRBV6-5
CDR3 length: 15
D gene: -

CDR3 DNA: TGTGCCAGCAGTCCCGACGGGGGGAATAATGAAAAACTGTTTTTT
CDR3 protein: CASSPDGGNNEKLFF
J gene: TRBJ1-4
clone size: few
V gene: TRBV12-3/TRBV12-4
CDR3 length: 15
D gene: -

CDR3 DNA: TGTGCCAGCAGCTTACCCCAGACCTACGAGCAGTACTTC
CDR3 protein: CASSLPQTYEQYF
J gene: TRBJ2-7
clone size: many
V gene: TRBV7-9
CDR3 length: 13
D gene: -

CDR3 DNA: TGCAGTGCTACCCGAAGGGGCCTTTGGAATGAGCAGTTCTTC
CDR3 protein: CSATRRGLWNEQFF
J gene: TRBJ2-1
clone size: -
V gene: TRBV20-1
CDR3 length: 14
D gene: -

CDR3 DNA: TGTGCCAGCAGCCAAATACCCGCACAAGCTTTCTTT
CDR3 protein: CASSQIPAQAFF
J gene: TRBJ1-1
clone size: few
V gene: TRBV3-1
CDR3 length: 12
D gene: -

CDR3 DNA: TGCGCCAGCAGCTTGGTCTCGGGGGACCTCTATGGCTACACCTTC
CDR3 protein: CASSLVSGDLYGYTF
J gene: TRBJ1-2
clone size: few
V gene: TRBV5-1
CDR3 length: 15
D gene: -

CDR3 DNA: TGTGCCAGTAGAGCGGGGGGCACCGGGGAGCTGTTTTTT
CDR3 protein: CASRAGGTGELFF
J gene: TRBJ2-2
clone size: few
V gene: TRBV25-1
CDR3 length: 13
D gene: TRBD2

CDR3 DNA: TGTGCCAGCAGCTTAACGGGCGGGGGCGCGGGGCAGTACTTC
CDR3 protein: CASSLTGGGAGQYF
J gene: TRBJ2-7
clone size: -
V gene: TRBV7-2
CDR3 length: 14
D gene: -

CDR3 DNA: TGTGCCAGCAGCTTAGGTCCTAGCGGGAGTGCTTACGAGCAGTACTTC
CDR3 protein: CASSLGPSGSAYEQYF
J gene: TRBJ2-7
clone size: few
V gene: TRBV13
CDR3 length: 16
D gene: TRBD2

CDR3 DNA: TGTGCTAGTGGTCTCGACCGGGAGAACACTGAAGCTTTCTTT
CDR3 protein: CASGLDRENTEAFF
J gene: TRBJ1-1
clone size: -
V gene: TRBV12-5
CDR3 length: 14
D gene: -